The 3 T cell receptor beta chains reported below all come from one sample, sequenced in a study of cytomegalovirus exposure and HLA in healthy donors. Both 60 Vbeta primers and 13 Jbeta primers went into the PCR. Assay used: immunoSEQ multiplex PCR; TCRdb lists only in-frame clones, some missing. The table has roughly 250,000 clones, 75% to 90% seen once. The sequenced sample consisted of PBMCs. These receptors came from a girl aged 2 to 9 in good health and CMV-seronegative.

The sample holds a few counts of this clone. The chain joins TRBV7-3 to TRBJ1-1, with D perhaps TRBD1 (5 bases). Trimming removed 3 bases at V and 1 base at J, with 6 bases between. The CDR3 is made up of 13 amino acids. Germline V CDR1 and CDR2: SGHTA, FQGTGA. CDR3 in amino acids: CASSFGGNTEAFF. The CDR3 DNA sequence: TGTGCCAGCAGCTTCGGGGGGAACACTGAAGCTTTCTTT.

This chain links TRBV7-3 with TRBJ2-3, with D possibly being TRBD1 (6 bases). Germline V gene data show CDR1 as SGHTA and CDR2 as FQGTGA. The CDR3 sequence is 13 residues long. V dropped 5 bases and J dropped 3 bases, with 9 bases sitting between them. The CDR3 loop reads CASSTTGTDTQYF. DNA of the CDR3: TGTGCCAGCAGCACAACAGGGACAGATACGCAGTATTTT.

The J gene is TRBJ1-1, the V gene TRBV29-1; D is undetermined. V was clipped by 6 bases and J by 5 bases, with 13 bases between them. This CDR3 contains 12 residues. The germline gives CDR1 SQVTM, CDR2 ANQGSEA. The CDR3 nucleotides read TGCAGCGTCGCGGTGGGGAGAACTGAAGCTTTCTTT. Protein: CSVAVGRTEAFF.